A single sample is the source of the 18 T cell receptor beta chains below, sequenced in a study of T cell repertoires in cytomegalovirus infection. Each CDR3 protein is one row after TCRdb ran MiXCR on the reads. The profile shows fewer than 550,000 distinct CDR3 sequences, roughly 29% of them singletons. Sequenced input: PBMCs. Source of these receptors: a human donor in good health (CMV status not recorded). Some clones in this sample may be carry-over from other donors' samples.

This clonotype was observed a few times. CDR3 sequence (DNA): TGCGCCAGCAGTGCTCTACGGCTAGGACGCGGGGAGCTGTTTTTT. Its protein product is CASSALRLGRGELFF. J is TRBJ2-2 and V is TRBV10-2; no definite D call. V dropped 4 bases and J dropped 7 bases, with 16 bases sitting between them. Germline CDR1 reads WSHSY; CDR2 reads SAAADI. The CDR3 covers 15 residues.

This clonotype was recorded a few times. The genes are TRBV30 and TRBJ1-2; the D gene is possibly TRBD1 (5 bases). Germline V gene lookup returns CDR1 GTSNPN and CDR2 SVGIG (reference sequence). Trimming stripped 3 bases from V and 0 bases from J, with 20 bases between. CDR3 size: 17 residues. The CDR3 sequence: CAWSGSGRTEPNYGYTF. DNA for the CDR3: TGTGCCTGGAGCGGGTCAGGGCGGACGGAACCTAACTATGGCTACACCTTC.

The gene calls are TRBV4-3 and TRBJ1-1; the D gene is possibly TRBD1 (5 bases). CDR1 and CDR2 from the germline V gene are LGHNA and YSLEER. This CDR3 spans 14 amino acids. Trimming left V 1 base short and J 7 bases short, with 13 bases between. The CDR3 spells CASSQGSREVEAFF. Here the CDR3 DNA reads TGCGCCAGCAGCCAAGGTTCCAGGGAGGTTGAAGCTTTCTTT.

CDR3 protein: CASSQGVAEAFF. CDR3 DNA sequence: TGCGCCAGCAGCCAGGGAGTCGCTGAAGCTTTCTTT. The V gene is TRBV5-1, the J gene TRBJ1-1; the D gene is possibly TRBD1 (5 bases). CDR1 is SGHRS and CDR2 is YFSETQ in the germline V gene. V lost 4 bases and J lost 6, with 10 bases in between. The CDR3 is 12 residues long.

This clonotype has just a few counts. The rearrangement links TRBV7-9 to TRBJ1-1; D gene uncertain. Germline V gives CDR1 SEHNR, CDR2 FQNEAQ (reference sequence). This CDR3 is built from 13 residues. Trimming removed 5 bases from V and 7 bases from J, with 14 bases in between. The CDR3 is CASSLVTVYEAFF. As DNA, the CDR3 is TGTGCCAGCAGCCTAGTTACGGTCTATGAAGCTTTCTTT.

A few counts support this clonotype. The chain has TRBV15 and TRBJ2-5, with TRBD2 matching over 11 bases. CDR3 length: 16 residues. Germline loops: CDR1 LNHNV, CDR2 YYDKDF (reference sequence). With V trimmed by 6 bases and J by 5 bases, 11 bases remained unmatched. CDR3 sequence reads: CATSPWVSGRVETQYF. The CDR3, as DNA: TGTGCCACCAGTCCATGGGTTAGCGGGAGGGTTGAGACCCAGTACTTC.

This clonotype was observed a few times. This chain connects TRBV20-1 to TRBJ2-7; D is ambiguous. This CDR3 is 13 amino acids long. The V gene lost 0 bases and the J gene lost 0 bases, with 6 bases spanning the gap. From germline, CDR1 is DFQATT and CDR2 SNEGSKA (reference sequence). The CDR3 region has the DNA TGCAGTGCTAGAGATATATCCTCCTACGAGCAGTACTTC. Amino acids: CSARDISSYEQYF.

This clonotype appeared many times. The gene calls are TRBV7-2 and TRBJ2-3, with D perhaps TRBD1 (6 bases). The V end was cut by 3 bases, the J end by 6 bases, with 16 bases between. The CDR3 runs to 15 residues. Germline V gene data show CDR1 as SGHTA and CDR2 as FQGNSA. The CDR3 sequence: CASSLILTGRDTQYF. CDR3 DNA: TGTGCCAGCAGCTTGATTCTTACAGGGCGGGATACGCAGTATTTT.

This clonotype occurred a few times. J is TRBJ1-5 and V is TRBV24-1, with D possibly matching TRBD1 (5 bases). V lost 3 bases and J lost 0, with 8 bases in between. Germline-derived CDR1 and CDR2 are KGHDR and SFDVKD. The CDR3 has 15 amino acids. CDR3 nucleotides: TGTGCCACCAGTGATAAGACAGTTAGCAATCAGCCCCAGCATTTT. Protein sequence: CATSDKTVSNQPQHF.

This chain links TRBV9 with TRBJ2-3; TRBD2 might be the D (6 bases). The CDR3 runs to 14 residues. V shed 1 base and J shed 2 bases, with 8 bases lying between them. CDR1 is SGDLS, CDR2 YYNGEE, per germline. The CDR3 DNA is TGTGCCAGCAGCGTACGGCGGGACACAGATACGCAGTATTTT. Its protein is CASSVRRDTDTQYF.

This chain's CDR3 is CASSWYSGEKLFF. CDR3 DNA sequence: TGTGCCAGCAGTTGGTATTCCGGCGAAAAACTGTTTTTT. The V gene is TRBV12-3 or TRBV12-4, the J gene TRBJ1-4, with no clear D. CDR3 length: 13 residues. V was pared by 4 bases and J by 8 bases, with 11 bases between.

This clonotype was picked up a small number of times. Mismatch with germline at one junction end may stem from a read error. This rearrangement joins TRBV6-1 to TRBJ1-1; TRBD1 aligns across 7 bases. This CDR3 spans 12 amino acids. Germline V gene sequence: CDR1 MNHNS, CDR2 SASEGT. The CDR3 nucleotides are TGTGCCAGCGACAGGGTAAGGACTGAAGCCTTCTTT. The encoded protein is CASDRVRTEAFF.

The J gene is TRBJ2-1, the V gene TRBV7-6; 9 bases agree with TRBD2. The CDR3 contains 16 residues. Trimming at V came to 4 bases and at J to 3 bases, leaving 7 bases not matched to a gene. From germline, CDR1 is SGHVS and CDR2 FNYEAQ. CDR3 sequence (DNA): TGTGCCAGCAGCTACCAGGGAGCGGGAGGCTACAATGAGCAGTTCTTC. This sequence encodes CASSYQGAGGYNEQFF.

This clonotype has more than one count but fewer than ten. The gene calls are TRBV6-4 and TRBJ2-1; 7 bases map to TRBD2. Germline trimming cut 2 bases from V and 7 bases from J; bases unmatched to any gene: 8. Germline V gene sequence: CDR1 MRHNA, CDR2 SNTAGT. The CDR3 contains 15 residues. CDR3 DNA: TGTGCCAGCAGTGACCGAGGGCGCGGGAGAAATGAGCAGTTCTTC. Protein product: CASSDRGRGRNEQFF.

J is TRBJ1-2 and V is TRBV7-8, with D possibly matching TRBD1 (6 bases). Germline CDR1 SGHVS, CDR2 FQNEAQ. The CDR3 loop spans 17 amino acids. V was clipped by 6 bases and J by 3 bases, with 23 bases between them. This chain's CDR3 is CASSYEGGPSPYYGYTF. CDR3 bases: TGTGCCAGCAGTTATGAGGGGGGGCCCTCTCCTTACTATGGCTACACCTTC. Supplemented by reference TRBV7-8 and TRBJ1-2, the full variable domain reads GAGVSQSPRYKVAKRGQDVALRCDPISGHVSLFWYQQALGQGPEFLTYFQNEAQLDKSGLPSDRFFAERPEGSVSTLKIQRTQQEDSAVYLCASSYEGGPSPYYGYTFGSGTRLTVV.

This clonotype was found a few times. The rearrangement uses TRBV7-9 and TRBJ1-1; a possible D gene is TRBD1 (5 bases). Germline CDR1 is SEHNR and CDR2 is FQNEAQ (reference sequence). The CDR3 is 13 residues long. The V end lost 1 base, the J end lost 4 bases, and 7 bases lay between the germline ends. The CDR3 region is CASSLVTVTEAFF. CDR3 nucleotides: TGTGCCAGCAGCTTAGTGACAGTCACTGAAGCTTTCTTT.

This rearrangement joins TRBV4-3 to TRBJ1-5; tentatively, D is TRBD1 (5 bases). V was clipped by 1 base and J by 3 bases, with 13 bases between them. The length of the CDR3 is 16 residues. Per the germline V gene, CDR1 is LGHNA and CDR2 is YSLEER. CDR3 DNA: TGCGCCAGCAGCCAAGGACCAGGGCGGGACAATCAGCCCCAGCATTTT. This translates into CASSQGPGRDNQPQHF.

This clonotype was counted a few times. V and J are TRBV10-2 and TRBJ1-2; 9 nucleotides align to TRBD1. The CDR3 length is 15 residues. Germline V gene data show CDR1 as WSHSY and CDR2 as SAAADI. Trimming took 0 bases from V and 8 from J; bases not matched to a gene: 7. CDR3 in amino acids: CASSESGTGRYGYTF. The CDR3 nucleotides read TGCGCCAGCAGTGAGTCTGGGACAGGGCGTTACGGCTACACCTTC.